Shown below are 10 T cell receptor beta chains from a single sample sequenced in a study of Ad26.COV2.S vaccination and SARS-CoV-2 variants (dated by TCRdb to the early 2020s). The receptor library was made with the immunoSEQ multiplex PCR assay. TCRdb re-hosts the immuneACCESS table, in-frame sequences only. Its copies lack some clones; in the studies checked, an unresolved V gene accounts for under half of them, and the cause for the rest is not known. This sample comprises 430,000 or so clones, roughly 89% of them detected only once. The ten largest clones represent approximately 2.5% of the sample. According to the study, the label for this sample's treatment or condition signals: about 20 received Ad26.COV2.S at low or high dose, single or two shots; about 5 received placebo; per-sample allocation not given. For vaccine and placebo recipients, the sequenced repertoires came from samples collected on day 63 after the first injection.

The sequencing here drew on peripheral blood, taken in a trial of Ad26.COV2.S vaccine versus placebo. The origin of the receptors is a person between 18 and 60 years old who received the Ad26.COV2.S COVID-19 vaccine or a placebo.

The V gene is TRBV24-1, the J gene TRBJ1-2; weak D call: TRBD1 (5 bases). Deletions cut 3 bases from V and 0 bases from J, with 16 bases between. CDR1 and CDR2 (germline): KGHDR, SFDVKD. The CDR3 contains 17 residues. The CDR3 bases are TGTGCCACCAGTGATGGGGGGTTGCAGAGCTCTAACTATGGCTACACCTTC. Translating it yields CATSDGGLQSSNYGYTF.

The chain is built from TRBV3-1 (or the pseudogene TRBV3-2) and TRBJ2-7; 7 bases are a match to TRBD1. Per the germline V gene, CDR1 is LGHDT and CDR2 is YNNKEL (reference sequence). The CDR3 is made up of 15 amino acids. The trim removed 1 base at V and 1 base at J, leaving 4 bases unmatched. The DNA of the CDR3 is TGTGCCAGCAGCCAAGGCCCAGGGGGTTCCTACGAGCAGTACTTC. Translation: CASSQGPGGSYEQYF.

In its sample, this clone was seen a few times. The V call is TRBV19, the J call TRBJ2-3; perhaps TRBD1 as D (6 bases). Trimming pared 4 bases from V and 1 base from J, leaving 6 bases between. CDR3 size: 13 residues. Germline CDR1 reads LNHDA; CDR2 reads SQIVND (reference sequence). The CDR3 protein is CASSRTGTDTQYF. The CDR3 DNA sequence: TGTGCCAGTAGTAGGACAGGCACAGATACGCAGTATTTT.

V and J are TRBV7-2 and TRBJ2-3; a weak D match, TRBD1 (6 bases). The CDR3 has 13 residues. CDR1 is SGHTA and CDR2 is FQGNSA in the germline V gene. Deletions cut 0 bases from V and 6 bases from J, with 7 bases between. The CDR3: CASSLAGADTQYF. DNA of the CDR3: TGTGCCAGCAGCTTAGCGGGGGCTGATACGCAGTATTTT.

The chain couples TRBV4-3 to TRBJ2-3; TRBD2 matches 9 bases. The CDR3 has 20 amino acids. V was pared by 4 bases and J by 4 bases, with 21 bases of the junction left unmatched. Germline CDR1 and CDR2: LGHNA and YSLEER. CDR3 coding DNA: TGCGCCAGCAGCCCGGAAGTCTGGCTAGCGGGGAGTTCAGGGCCAGATACGCAGTATTTT. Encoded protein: CASSPEVWLAGSSGPDTQYF.

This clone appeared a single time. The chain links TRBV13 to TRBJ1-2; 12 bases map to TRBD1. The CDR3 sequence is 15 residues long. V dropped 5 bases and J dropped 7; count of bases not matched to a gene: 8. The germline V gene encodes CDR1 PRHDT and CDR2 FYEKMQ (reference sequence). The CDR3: CASSAWGQGALGYTF. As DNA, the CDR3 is TGTGCCAGCAGCGCCTGGGGACAGGGGGCACTTGGCTACACCTTC.

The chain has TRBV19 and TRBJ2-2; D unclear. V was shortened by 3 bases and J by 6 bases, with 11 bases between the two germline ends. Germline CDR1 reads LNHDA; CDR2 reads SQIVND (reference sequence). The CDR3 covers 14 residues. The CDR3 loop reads CASSMVTSPGELFF. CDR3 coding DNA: TGTGCCAGTAGTATGGTAACGAGCCCCGGGGAGCTGTTTTTT.

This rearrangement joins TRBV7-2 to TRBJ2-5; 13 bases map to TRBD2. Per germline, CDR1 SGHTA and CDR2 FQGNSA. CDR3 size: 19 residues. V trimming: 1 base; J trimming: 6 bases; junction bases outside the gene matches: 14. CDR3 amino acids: CASSLVRTSGRQILQTQYF. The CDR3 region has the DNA TGTGCCAGCAGCTTAGTTAGGACTAGCGGGAGACAGATTCTGCAGACCCAGTACTTC.

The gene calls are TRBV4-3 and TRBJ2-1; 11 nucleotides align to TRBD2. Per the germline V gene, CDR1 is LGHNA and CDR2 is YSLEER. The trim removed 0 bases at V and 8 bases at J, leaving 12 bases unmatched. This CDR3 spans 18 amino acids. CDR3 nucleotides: TGCGCCAGCAGCCAAGAGGTGGGAACTAGCGGGAGTGACGATGAGCAGTTCTTC. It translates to CASSQEVGTSGSDDEQFF.

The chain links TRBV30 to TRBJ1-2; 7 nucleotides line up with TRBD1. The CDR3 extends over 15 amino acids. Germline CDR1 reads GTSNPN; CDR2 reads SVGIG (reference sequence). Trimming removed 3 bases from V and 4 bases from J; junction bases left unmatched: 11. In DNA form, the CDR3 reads TGTGCCTGGAGGGAAGGGCAGGGGGGAAGCTATGGCTACACCTTC. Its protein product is CAWREGQGGSYGYTF.